Listed below are T cell receptor beta chains from one sample, sequenced in a study of T cells in Graves' hyperthyroidism and ophthalmopathy. TCRdb used MiXCR to reprocess the multiplex PCR reads, holding one entry per CDR3 protein. There are roughly 380,000 distinct CDR3 sequences in the sample; 11% to 15% occur only once, and approximately 9.9% lies in the top ten. Sequencing was done on a sample of blood. Receptors were obtained from a woman aged 55 to 70 with Graves' hyperthyroidism. The CDR3 runs from the conserved cysteine through the conserved F or W. A D gene is named only where the DNA matches it firmly. Only some rows state a clone size, as once, few, many or a class for expanded clones.

CDR3aa,CDR3nt,d_gene,len,j_gene,v_gene,abundance
CASSEDRVTDTQYF,TGTGCCAGCAGCGAAGACAGGGTCACAGATACGCAGTATTTT,TRBD1,14,TRBJ2-3,TRBV7-9,few
CAWSSPSDEQFF,TGTGCCTGGAGTTCTCCCAGCGATGAGCAGTTCTTC,-,12,TRBJ2-1,TRBV30,few
CASSNRAVYNEQFF,TGCGCCAGCAGCAACCGAGCGGTATACAATGAGCAGTTCTTC,-,14,TRBJ2-1,TRBV5-1,-
CASSSPPLGTSADNEQFF,TGTGCCAGCAGCTCGCCCCCCCTCGGGACTAGCGCCGACAATGAGCAGTTCTTC,TRBD2,18,TRBJ2-1,TRBV11-2,-
CASSLGDRSNYGYTF,TGTGCCAGCAGCTTGGGGGACAGATCTAACTATGGCTACACCTTC,TRBD1,15,TRBJ1-2,TRBV5-4,few
CASSPPREAVPGELFF,TGTGCCAGCTCACCCCCGCGGGAGGCCGTCCCCGGGGAGCTGTTTTTT,TRBD2,16,TRBJ2-2,TRBV18,few
CASSPRTGLTGNTIYF,TGTGCCAGCTCACCAAGGACAGGACTTACCGGAAACACCATATATTTT,TRBD1,16,TRBJ1-3,TRBV18,many
CATSDAGLTTDTQYF,TGTGCCACCAGTGATGCGGGCCTAACCACAGATACGCAGTATTTT,-,15,TRBJ2-3,TRBV24-1,many
CATSERRVNEQFF,TGTGCCACCAGTGAAAGACGCGTCAATGAGCAGTTCTTC,-,13,TRBJ2-1,TRBV24-1,many
CASSLQPAGSNQPQHF,TGTGCCAGCAGTCTCCAGCCGGCCGGCAGCAATCAGCCCCAGCATTTT,-,16,TRBJ1-5,TRBV6-1,-
CASRGTGGPHSYNEQFF,TGTGCCAGCAGGGGAACAGGGGGCCCCCACTCCTACAATGAGCAGTTCTTC,TRBD1,17,TRBJ2-1,TRBV12-3/TRBV12-4,few
CASGRGTTSGNTIYF,TGTGCCAGCGGACGTGGGACTACCTCTGGAAACACCATATATTTT,-,15,TRBJ1-3,TRBV12-3/TRBV12-4,few
CASSYLGDHYEQYF,TGTGCCAGCAGTTACTTGGGGGACCACTACGAGCAGTACTTC,-,14,TRBJ2-7,TRBV6-5,-
CSAPRSERYYEQYF,TGCAGTGCCCCTAGGTCGGAGAGGTACTACGAGCAGTACTTC,-,14,TRBJ2-7,TRBV20-1,many
CASSLPDYLYNDEQFF,TGTGCCAGCAGTTTACCTGATTACCTCTACAATGATGAGCAGTTCTTC,-,16,TRBJ2-1,TRBV12-3/TRBV12-4,many
CSARDPKGGNTEAFF,TGCAGTGCTAGAGATCCGAAAGGGGGGAACACTGAAGCTTTCTTT,-,15,TRBJ1-1,TRBV20-1,many
CASSSGRAQPQHF,TGTGCCAGCAGTTCGGGGAGGGCCCAGCCCCAGCATTTT,-,13,TRBJ1-5,TRBV6-1,-
CASSLLVGQGAGQPQHF,TGTGCCAGCAGCTTACTGGTCGGACAGGGGGCAGGTCAGCCCCAGCATTTT,TRBD1,17,TRBJ1-5,TRBV7-9,many
CASSSTPLVRNQPQHF,TGTGCCAGCAGTTCAACCCCGTTAGTTCGCAATCAGCCCCAGCATTTT,-,16,TRBJ1-5,TRBV6-1,-
CAISGSQEETQYF,TGTGCCATCAGTGGATCACAAGAAGAGACCCAGTACTTC,-,13,TRBJ2-5,TRBV10-3,few
CASRDRSGYTEAFF,TGTGCCAGCAGGGACAGGAGTGGGTACACTGAAGCTTTCTTT,TRBD1,14,TRBJ1-1,TRBV12-3/TRBV12-4,-
CSAGRAGFHEQFF,TGCAGTGCCGGGAGGGCCGGTTTCCATGAGCAGTTCTTC,TRBD2,13,TRBJ2-1,TRBV20-1,many
CASSPVQGPSDQPQHF,TGTGCCAGCTCACCAGTCCAGGGCCCCAGCGATCAGCCCCAGCATTTT,-,16,TRBJ1-5,TRBV18,many
CASSPGLAGGRDTQYF,TGTGCCAGCAGCCCGGGACTAGCGGGGGGTCGGGATACGCAGTATTTT,TRBD2,16,TRBJ2-3,TRBV9,-
CATSGGTSRGEQYF,TGTGCCACCAGCGGGGGGACTAGCCGGGGAGAGCAGTACTTC,TRBD2,14,TRBJ2-7,TRBV15,few
CASSDRERQPQHF,TGTGCCAGCAGTGACAGGGAGCGTCAGCCCCAGCATTTT,-,13,TRBJ1-5,TRBV2,many
CASSPPQGLAGAHNEQFF,TGTGCCAGCAGTCCCCCTCAGGGGCTAGCGGGAGCCCACAATGAGCAGTTCTTC,TRBD2,18,TRBJ2-1,TRBV12-3/TRBV12-4,-
CSASVRSNTEAFF,TGCAGTGCTAGTGTCCGATCGAACACTGAAGCTTTCTTT,-,13,TRBJ1-1,TRBV20-1,many
CAWRPKIGRESEKLFF,TGTGCCTGGAGGCCCAAAATCGGCAGGGAAAGTGAAAAACTGTTTTTT,-,16,TRBJ1-4,TRBV30,many
CASSLRQRYGYTF,TGCGCCAGCAGCTTGAGGCAAAGATATGGCTACACCTTC,-,13,TRBJ1-2,TRBV5-1,-
CASNESRNIAEAFF,TGTGCCAGCAATGAATCCCGGAATATCGCTGAAGCTTTCTTT,-,14,TRBJ1-1,TRBV2,many
CASSQDLEEPTDTQYF,TGTGCCAGCAGCCAAGACCTGGAGGAGCCCACAGATACGCAGTATTTT,-,16,TRBJ2-3,TRBV4-2,-
CASSQDATGYQPQHF,TGTGCCAGCAGCCAAGATGCGACAGGGTACCAGCCCCAGCATTTT,TRBD1,15,TRBJ1-5,TRBV3-1,few
CSARLAERELFF,TGCAGCGCACGACTAGCGGAGCGGGAGCTGTTTTTT,TRBD2,12,TRBJ2-2,TRBV29-1,few
CSAGSGYNEQFF,TGCAGTGCTGGGAGCGGCTACAATGAGCAGTTCTTC,-,12,TRBJ2-1,TRBV20-1,-
CASSGRGQETQYF,TGTGCCAGCTCAGGGAGGGGCCAAGAGACCCAGTACTTC,TRBD2,13,TRBJ2-5,TRBV19,few
CASSRTGLETQYF,TGTGCCAGCAGCCGGACAGGGTTGGAGACCCAGTACTTC,TRBD1,13,TRBJ2-5,TRBV11-3,-
CASSRTRDRGLNQPQHF,TGTGCCAGCAGCCGAACCCGGGACAGGGGACTCAATCAGCCCCAGCATTTT,TRBD1,17,TRBJ1-5,TRBV7-8,few
CASGSGRGNEKLFF,TGTGCCAGCGGGAGCGGCCGGGGTAATGAAAAACTGTTTTTT,-,14,TRBJ1-4,TRBV12-3/TRBV12-4,few
CASRNRDNLYTDTQYF,TGTGCCAGCAGGAACCGGGACAACCTGTACACAGATACGCAGTATTTT,-,16,TRBJ2-3,TRBV2,many
CASSLAGLAGFDEQYF,TGCGCCAGCAGCTTGGCCGGACTAGCGGGATTCGACGAGCAGTACTTC,TRBD2,16,TRBJ2-7,TRBV5-1,many
CSVVTDNTGELFF,TGCAGCGTTGTTACAGACAACACCGGGGAGCTGTTTTTT,-,13,TRBJ2-2,TRBV29-1,-
CASSYAGTRGVDEQFF,TGTGCCAGCAGTTATGCCGGGACTAGAGGGGTCGATGAGCAGTTCTTC,TRBD2,16,TRBJ2-1,TRBV6-5,-
CASSAGGVWMDTEAFF,TGTGCCAGCAGTGCCGGGGGCGTTTGGATGGACACTGAAGCTTTCTTT,-,16,TRBJ1-1,TRBV6-1,few
CSAGSTGSYYGYTF,TGCAGTGCTGGTTCCACAGGGAGTTACTATGGCTACACCTTC,-,14,TRBJ1-2,TRBV20-1,many
CSARAPSGSVYEQFF,TGCAGTGCTAGAGCCCCTAGCGGGAGTGTCTATGAGCAGTTCTTC,TRBD2,15,TRBJ2-1,TRBV20-1,-
CASTARTPVGPQHF,TGTGCCAGCACGGCGAGGACCCCGGTGGGGCCCCAGCATTTT,-,14,TRBJ1-5,TRBV12-3/TRBV12-4,many
CASSPEPGYQPQHF,TGCGCCAGCAGCCCCGAACCGGGATATCAGCCCCAGCATTTT,-,14,TRBJ1-5,TRBV5-1,few
CASSQLAGADGELFF,TGTGCCAGCAGCCAACTAGCGGGAGCGGACGGGGAGCTGTTTTTT,TRBD2,15,TRBJ2-2,TRBV7-3,-
CASRRGEVYNEQFF,TGTGCCAGCAGGCGGGGGGAGGTGTACAATGAGCAGTTCTTC,TRBD2,14,TRBJ2-1,TRBV27,-
CASSQEPPGLLYF,TGCGCCAGCAGCCAAGAGCCCCCCGGACTCCTGTACTTC,-,13,TRBJ2-5,TRBV4-1,-
CASSVDRGGTEAFF,TGTGCCAGCAGTGTGGACAGGGGCGGCACTGAAGCTTTCTTT,TRBD1,14,TRBJ1-1,TRBV2,many
CASSDPGGWSTGELFF,TGTGCCAGCAGTGACCCGGGGGGATGGTCCACCGGGGAGCTGTTTTTT,TRBD2,16,TRBJ2-2,TRBV25-1,-
CASSFGTTNEQFF,TGTGCCAGCAGTTTTGGGACTACCAATGAGCAGTTCTTC,TRBD2,13,TRBJ2-1,TRBV6-1,many
CASSLGSGIDQEAQYF,TGTGCCAGCAGCTTAGGGTCAGGGATTGATCAAGAGGCCCAGTACTTC,-,16,TRBJ2-5,TRBV7-9,-